One T cell receptor (beta chain) is described in this entry. TCRdb's copy holds only in-frame clones and misses some; the assay was immunoSEQ multiplex PCR. The sample has tens of thousands of clones, less than 90% seen once. The data derive from a study of neoadjuvant anti-PD-1 for oral cavity cancer. CDR3 length equals 11 residues. Trimming cost V 1 base and J 6 bases, with 3 bases left between them. The germline V gene has CDR1 MNHEY and CDR2 SVGAGI. Sample time point: after neoadjuvant nivolumab, at surgical resection. The rearrangement uses TRBV6-5 and TRBJ1-1; D is unclear. This clonotype originated in a person between 40 and 80 years old with oral cavity squamous cell carcinoma. The sample in question was PBMCs, obtained after nivolumab (anti-PD-1) treatment. The CDR3 sequence: CASSYLSEAFF. The CDR3 DNA reads TGTGCCAGCAGTTACTTATCTGAAGCTTTCTTT.